The 9 T cell receptor beta chains presented below share a single source sample, sequenced in a study of T cell responses to AZD1222 COVID-19 vaccine. Produced via immunoSEQ multiplex PCR; TCRdb's table is partial and in-frame only. The repertoire holds 120,000 or so clones, with about 87% as singletons. The input for sequencing was peripheral blood, taken on day 0 of AZD1222 vaccination. The receptors were gathered from an adult in good health.

The chain links TRBV6-5 to TRBJ2-7; a possible D gene is TRBD2 (6 bases). Germline-derived CDR1 and CDR2 are MNHEY and SVGAGI. The CDR3 has 16 amino acids. Trimming removed 0 bases from V and 3 bases from J, with 15 bases in between. The CDR3 nucleotides are TGTGCCAGCAGTTACTCGATGTCCGGGAGCAACTACGAGCAGTACTTC. Translation: CASSYSMSGSNYEQYF.

J is TRBJ2-1 and V is TRBV4-2; D not resolved. Looked up from germline, CDR1 is LGHNA and CDR2 is YNFKEQ. V was trimmed by 1 base and J by 3 bases, leaving 7 bases between them. The CDR3 has 14 residues. CDR3 DNA: TGTGCCAGCAGCCAAGTAGACAACTACAATGAGCAGTTCTTC. It specifies CASSQVDNYNEQFF.

This chain uses TRBV19 with TRBJ1-5; possible D gene TRBD1, 5 bases. Trimming cost V 5 bases and J 9 bases, with 11 bases left between them. The CDR3 runs 12 residues. The germline V gene has CDR1 LNHDA and CDR2 SQIVND (reference sequence). The CDR3 loop reads CASSSSGAPQHF. CDR3 nucleotide sequence: TGTGCCAGTAGTTCCTCCGGGGCGCCCCAGCATTTT.

As for this clone: One end of the junction fails to match germline, which may point to a read error. V and J are TRBV30 and TRBJ2-7; TRBD1 is a possible D gene (5 bases). Germline values: CDR1 GTSNPN, CDR2 SVGIG (reference sequence). The length of the CDR3 is 12 residues. The CDR3 region has the DNA TGTGCCTGGAGTGTACAAGGGCCAGGGAAGAACTTC. Residues: CAWSVQGPGKNF. The full variable domain, completed using reference TRBV30 and TRBJ2-7, is SQTIHQWPATLVQPVGSPLSLECTVEGTSNPNLYWYRQAAGRGLQLLFYSVGIGQISSEVPQNLSASRPQDRQFILSSKKLLLSDSGFYLCAWSVQGPGKNFGPGTRLTVT.

This chain uses TRBV6-4 with TRBJ1-2; a possible D gene is TRBD1 (6 bases). V shed 7 bases and J shed 4 bases, with 22 bases lying between them. Germline-derived CDR1 and CDR2 are MRHNA and SNTAGT. The CDR3 spans 16 residues. The CDR3 DNA reads as TGTGCCAGCATCGAGGGTAATCAGGGGAGGTGCTATGGCTACACCTTC. This translates into CASIEGNQGRCYGYTF.

The chain employs TRBV29-1 and TRBJ1-2; 9 bases line up with TRBD1. The CDR3 runs to 13 residues. Germline assignment: CDR1 SQVTM and CDR2 ANQGSEA. The junction had 8 bases not matched to a gene; V was cut back by 7 bases and J by 5 bases. CDR3 region: CSASEGQGYGYTF. For the CDR3, the DNA is TGCAGCGCTTCGGAGGGACAGGGTTATGGCTACACCTTC.

This chain links TRBV18 with TRBJ1-1, with D possibly being TRBD1 (5 bases). Germline CDR1 is KGHSH and CDR2 is LQKENI. Trimming stripped 0 bases from V and 1 base from J, with 9 bases between. The CDR3 is made up of 15 amino acids. The CDR3 reads CASSPPGTWNTEAFF. In DNA, the CDR3 is TGTGCCAGCTCACCACCTGGGACCTGGAACACTGAAGCTTTCTTT.

This clone was found once. Other DNA sequences in this specimen translate into the identical CDR3. The chain combines TRBV5-1 with TRBJ2-2; D is unclear. The germline V gene has CDR1 SGHRS and CDR2 YFSETQ. The CDR3 covers 12 residues. V lost 0 bases and J 5 bases, leaving 2 bases between the germline ends. The CDR3 here is CASSLDTGELFF. Written as DNA, the CDR3 is TGCGCCAGCAGCTTGGATACCGGGGAGCTGTTTTTT.

This clone showed up just a few times. The rearrangement uses TRBV6-5 and TRBJ2-7, with no clear D. Germline CDR1 is MNHEY and CDR2 is SVGAGI. The CDR3 runs 12 residues. V dropped 6 bases and J dropped 4 bases, with 10 bases sitting between them. The CDR3 sequence is CASRPGWYEQYF. CDR3 nucleotide sequence: TGTGCCAGCAGGCCCGGATGGTACGAGCAGTACTTC.